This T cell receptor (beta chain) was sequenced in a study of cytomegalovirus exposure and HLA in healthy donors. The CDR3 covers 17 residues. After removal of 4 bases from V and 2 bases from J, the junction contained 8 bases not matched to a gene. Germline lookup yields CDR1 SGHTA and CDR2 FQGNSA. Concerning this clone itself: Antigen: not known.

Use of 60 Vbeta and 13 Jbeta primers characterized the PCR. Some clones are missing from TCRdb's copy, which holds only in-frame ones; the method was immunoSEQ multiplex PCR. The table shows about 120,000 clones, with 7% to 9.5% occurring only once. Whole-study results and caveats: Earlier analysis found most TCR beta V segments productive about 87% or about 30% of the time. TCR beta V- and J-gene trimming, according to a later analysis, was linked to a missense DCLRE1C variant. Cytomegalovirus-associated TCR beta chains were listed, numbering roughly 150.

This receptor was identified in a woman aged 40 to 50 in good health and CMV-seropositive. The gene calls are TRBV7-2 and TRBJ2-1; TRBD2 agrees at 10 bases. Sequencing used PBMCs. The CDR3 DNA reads TGTGCCAGCAGCTCCTCCGGAGCGGGGGGGCCCTACAATGAGCAGTTCTTC. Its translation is CASSSSGAGGPYNEQFF. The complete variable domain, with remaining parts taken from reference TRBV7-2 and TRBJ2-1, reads GAGVSQSPSNKVTEKGKDVELRCDPISGHTALYWYRQSLGQGLEFLIYFQGNSAPDKSGLPSDRFSAERTGGSVSTLTIQRTQQEDSAVYLCASSSSGAGGPYNEQFFGPGTRLTVL.